The clone carrying this TCR beta chain has just one count. Its target is not known. The sample belongs to a study of PD-L1 blockade in urothelial cancer. Study-level information: Twenty-five of 29 patients were males with bladder-origin urothelial cancer. Blood analysis occurred 3 weeks (second dose) and 6 weeks after treatment start.

There are 17 residues in the CDR3. The time point: peripheral blood 6 weeks after treatment start. Whole-study findings and limits: Durable benefit was linked to greater 3-week expansion of tumor-associated blood clones.

Each PCR received spiked synthetic TCR analog templates. TCRdb's table, derived via immunoSEQ multiplex PCR, lists solely in-frame clones and lacks some. The sample consists of about 50,000 clones, roughly 84% of them appearing once. This TCR was recovered from a man in his forties or fifties with urothelial cancer. V usage is TRBV12-1 and J usage is TRBJ1-2; TRBD1 was called by the table and not checked on the DNA. TRBV12-1 is termed a pseudogene. This sample comprised PBMCs, obtained around atezolizumab (anti-PD-L1) treatment. The CDR3: CASSSLTGGRGFYGYTF. The CDR3 nucleotides are TGTGCCAGCAGCTCACTGACAGGGGGTAGGGGGTTTTATGGCTACACCTTC.